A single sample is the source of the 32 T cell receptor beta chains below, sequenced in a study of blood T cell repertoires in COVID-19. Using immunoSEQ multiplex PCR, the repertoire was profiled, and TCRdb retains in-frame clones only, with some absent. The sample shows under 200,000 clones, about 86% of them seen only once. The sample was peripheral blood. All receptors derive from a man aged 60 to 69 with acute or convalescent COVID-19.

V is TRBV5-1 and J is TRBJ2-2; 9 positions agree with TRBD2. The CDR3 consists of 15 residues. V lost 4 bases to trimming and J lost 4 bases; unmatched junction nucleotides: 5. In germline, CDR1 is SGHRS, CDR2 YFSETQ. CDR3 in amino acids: CASSMLTSGTGELFF. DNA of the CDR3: TGCGCCAGCAGCATGTTGACTAGCGGCACCGGGGAGCTGTTTTTT.

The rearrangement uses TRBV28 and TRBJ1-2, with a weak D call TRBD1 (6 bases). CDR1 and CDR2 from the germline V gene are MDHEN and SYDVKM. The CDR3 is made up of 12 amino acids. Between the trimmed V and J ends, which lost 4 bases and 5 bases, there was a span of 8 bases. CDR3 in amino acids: CASSSGQYGYTF. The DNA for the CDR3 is TGTGCCAGCAGTTCCGGACAGTATGGCTACACCTTC.

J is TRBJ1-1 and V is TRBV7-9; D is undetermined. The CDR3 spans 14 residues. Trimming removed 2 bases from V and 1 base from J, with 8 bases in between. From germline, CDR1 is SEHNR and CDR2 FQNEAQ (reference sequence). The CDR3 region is CASSLYSGNTEAFF. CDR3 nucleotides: TGTGCCAGCAGCTTATATTCGGGGAACACTGAAGCTTTCTTT.

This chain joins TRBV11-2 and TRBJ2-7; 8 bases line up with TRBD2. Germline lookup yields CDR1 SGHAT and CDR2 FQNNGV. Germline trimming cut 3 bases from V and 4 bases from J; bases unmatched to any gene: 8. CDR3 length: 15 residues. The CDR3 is CASSLGAGEVYEQYF. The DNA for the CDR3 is TGTGCCAGCAGCTTGGGAGCGGGAGAGGTTTACGAGCAGTACTTC.

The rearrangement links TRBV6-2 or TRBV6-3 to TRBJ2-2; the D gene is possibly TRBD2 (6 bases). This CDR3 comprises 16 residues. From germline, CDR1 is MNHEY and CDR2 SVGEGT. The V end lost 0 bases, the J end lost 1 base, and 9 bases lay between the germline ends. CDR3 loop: CASSYSRGKNTGELFF. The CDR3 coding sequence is TGTGCCAGCAGTTACTCTCGGGGGAAGAACACCGGGGAGCTGTTTTTT.

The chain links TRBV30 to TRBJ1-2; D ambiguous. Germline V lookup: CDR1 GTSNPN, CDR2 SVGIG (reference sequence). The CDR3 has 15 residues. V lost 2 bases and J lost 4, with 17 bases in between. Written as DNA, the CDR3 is TGTGCCTGGAGTCCCGCGGGAGGGAACCCCTATGGCTACACCTTC. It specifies CAWSPAGGNPYGYTF. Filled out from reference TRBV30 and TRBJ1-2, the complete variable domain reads SQTIHQWPATLVQPVGSPLSLECTVEGTSNPNLYWYRQAAGRGLQLLFYSVGIGQISSEVPQNLSASRPQDRQFILSSKKLLLSDSGFYLCAWSPAGGNPYGYTFGSGTRLTVV.

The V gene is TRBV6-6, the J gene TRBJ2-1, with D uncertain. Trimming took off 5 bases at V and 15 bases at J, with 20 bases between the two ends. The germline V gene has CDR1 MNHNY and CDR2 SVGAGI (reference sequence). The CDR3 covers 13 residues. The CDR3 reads CASSVTQPVPPFF. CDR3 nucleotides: TGTGCCAGCAGTGTCACTCAACCCGTGCCGCCGTTCTTC.

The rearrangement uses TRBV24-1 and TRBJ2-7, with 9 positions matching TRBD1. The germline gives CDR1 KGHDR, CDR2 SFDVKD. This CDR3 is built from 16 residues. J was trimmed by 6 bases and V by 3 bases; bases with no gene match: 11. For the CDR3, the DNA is TGTGCCACCAGTGATAGTTTAGGGACAGGGTGGTCCGAGCAGTACTTC. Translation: CATSDSLGTGWSEQYF.

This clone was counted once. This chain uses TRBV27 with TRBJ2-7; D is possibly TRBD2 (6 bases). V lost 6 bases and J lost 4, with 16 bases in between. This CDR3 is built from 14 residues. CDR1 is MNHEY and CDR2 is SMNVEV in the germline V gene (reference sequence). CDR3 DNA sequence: TGTGCCAGCAGAAAACCTGGGGGGATGTACGAGCAGTACTTC. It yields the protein CASRKPGGMYEQYF.

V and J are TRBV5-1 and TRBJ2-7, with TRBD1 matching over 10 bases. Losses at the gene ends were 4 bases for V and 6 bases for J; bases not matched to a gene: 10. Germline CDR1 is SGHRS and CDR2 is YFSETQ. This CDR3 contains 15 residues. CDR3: CASSLYGTGEGEQYF. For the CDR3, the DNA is TGCGCCAGCAGCCTTTACGGGACAGGGGAGGGCGAGCAGTACTTC.

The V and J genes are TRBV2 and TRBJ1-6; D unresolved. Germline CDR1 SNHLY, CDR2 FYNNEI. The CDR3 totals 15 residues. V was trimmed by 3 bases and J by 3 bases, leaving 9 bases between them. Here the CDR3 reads CASSDTANYNSPLHF. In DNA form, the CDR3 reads TGTGCCAGCAGTGACACAGCTAACTATAATTCACCCCTCCACTTT.

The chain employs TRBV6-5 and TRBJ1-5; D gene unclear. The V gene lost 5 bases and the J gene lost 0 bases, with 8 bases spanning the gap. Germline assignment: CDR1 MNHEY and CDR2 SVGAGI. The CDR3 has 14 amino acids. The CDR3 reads CASSNRYSNQPQHF. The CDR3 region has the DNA TGTGCCAGCAGTAATCGGTATAGCAATCAGCCCCAGCATTTT.

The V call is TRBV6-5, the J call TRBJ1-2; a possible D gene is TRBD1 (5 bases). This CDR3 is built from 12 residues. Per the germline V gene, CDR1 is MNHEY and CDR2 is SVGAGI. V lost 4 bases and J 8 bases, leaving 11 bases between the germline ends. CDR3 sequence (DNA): TGTGCCAGCAGTTTGGGAGGGGAGGGCTACACCTTC. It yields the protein CASSLGGEGYTF.

The CDR3 sequence: CASSELSARNTEAFF. CDR3 DNA sequence: TGTGCCAGCAGTGAATTGTCCGCCAGGAACACTGAAGCTTTCTTT. The rearrangement links TRBV6-1 to TRBJ1-1, with D hard to call. Germline loops: CDR1 MNHNS, CDR2 SASEGT. The CDR3 is 15 amino acids. The germline V and J ends were trimmed by 2 bases and 1 base, with 11 bases remaining between them.

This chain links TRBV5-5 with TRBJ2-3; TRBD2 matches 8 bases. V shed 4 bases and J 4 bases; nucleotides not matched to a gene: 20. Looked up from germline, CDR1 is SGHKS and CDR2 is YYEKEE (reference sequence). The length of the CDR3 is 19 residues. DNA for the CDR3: TGTGCCAGCAGCCGGGACCCCATTCGAGCGGGAGCCCCCGCAGATACGCAGTATTTT. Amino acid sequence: CASSRDPIRAGAPADTQYF.

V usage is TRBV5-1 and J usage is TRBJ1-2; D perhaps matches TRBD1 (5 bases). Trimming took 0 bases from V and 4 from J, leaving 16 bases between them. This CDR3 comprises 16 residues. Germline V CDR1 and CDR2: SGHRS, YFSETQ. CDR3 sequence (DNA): TGCGCCAGCAGCTTGGGGTCGAGGCAGGGAACCTATGGCTACACCTTC. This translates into CASSLGSRQGTYGYTF.

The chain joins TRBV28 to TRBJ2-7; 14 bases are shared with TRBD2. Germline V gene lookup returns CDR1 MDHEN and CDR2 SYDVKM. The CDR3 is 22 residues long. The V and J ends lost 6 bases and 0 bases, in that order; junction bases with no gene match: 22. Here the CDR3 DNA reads TGTGCCAGCAGATTCGACTTCCCCTCAGGACTAGCGGGAGGCTCCGACTCCTACGAGCAGTACTTC. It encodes CASRFDFPSGLAGGSDSYEQYF. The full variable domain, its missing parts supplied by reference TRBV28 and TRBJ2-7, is DVKVTQSSRYLVKRTGEKVFLECVQDMDHENMFWYRQDPGLGLRLIYFSYDVKMKEKGDIPEGYSVSREKKERFSLILESASTNQTSMYLCASRFDFPSGLAGGSDSYEQYFGPGTRLTVT.

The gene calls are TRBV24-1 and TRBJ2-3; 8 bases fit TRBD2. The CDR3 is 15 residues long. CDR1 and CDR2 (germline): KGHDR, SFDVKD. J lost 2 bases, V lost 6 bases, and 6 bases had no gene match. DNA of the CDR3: TGTGCCACCAGTCTCAGCGGGAGACCCACAGATACGCAGTATTTT. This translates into CATSLSGRPTDTQYF.

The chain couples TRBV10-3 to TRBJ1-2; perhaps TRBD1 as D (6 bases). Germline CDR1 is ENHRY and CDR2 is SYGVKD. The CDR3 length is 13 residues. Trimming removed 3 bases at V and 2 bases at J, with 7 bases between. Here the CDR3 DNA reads TGTGCCATCAGTGAAGGACAGAACTATGGCTACACCTTC. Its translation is CAISEGQNYGYTF.

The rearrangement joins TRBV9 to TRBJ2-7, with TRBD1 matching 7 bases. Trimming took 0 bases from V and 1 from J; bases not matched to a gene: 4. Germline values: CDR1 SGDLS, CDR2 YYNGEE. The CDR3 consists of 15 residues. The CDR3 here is CASSVEQGFSYEQYF. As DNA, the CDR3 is TGTGCCAGCAGCGTAGAACAGGGGTTTTCCTACGAGCAGTACTTC.

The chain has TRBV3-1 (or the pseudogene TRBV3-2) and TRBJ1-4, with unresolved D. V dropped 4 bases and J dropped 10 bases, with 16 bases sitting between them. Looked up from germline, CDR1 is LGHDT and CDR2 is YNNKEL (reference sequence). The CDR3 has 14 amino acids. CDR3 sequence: CASSPPAGPGKLFF. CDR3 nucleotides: TGTGCCAGCAGCCCTCCGGCGGGTCCGGGAAAACTGTTTTTT.

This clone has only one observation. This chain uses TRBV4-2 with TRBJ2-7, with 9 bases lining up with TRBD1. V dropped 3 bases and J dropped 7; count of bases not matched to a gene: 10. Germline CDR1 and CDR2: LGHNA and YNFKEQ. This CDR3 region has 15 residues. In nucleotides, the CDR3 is TGTGCCAGCAGCCAGTCGGACAGGGGCTGGGGGGAGCAGTACTTC. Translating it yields CASSQSDRGWGEQYF.

CDR3 nucleotides: TGTGCCAGCAGCTTGACTAGTAATTCCTACAATGAGCAGTTCTTC. The encoded protein is CASSLTSNSYNEQFF. This chain uses TRBV9 with TRBJ2-1; possible D gene TRBD2, 6 bases. CDR3 length equals 15 residues. V was trimmed by 4 bases and J by 1 base, leaving 12 bases between them. Germline V gene sequence: CDR1 SGDLS, CDR2 YYNGEE. The full variable domain, rest sourced from reference TRBV9 and TRBJ2-1, is DSGVTQTPKHLITATGQRVTLRCSPRSGDLSVYWYQQSLDQGLQFLIQYYNGEERAKGNILERFSAQQFPDLHSELNLSSLELGDSALYFCASSLTSNSYNEQFFGPGTRLTVL.

The CDR3 bases are TGTGCCAGCAGTAACACAGGGGTTGCCTCTCTGGGGCAGTACTTC. It is translated as CASSNTGVASLGQYF. The gene calls are TRBV2 and TRBJ2-7; 7 positions agree with TRBD1. Germline loops: CDR1 SNHLY, CDR2 FYNNEI. The CDR3 contains 15 residues. The J segment lost 9 bases and the V segment lost 5 bases, leaving 16 bases of the junction unmatched.

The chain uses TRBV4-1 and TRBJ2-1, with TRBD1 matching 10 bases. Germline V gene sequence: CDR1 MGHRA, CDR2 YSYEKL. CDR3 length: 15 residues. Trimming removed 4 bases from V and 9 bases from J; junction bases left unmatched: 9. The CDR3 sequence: CASSRLAGQGREQFF. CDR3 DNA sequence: TGCGCCAGCAGCCGGCTGGCGGGACAGGGGCGTGAGCAGTTCTTC.

The DNA of the CDR3 is TGTGCCAGCTGCCCGGTCCTTGGGCGGGGAATCACCTACGAGCAGTACTTC. Translating it yields CASCPVLGRGITYEQYF. The chain links TRBV6-2 or TRBV6-3 to TRBJ2-7; TRBD2 might be the D (6 bases). V was cut by 8 bases and J by 2 bases, with 25 bases left in between. The CDR3 is 17 amino acids. From germline, CDR1 is MNHEY and CDR2 SVGEGT.

The CDR3 is CASSFSSGLYNEQFF. The CDR3 DNA sequence: TGCGCCAGCAGCTTTTCTAGCGGGCTCTACAATGAGCAGTTCTTC. The chain couples TRBV5-1 to TRBJ2-1, with 8 bases matching TRBD2. CDR3 length: 15 residues. The V and J ends lost 2 bases and 3 bases, in that order; junction bases with no gene match: 4. CDR1 and CDR2 (germline): SGHRS, YFSETQ.

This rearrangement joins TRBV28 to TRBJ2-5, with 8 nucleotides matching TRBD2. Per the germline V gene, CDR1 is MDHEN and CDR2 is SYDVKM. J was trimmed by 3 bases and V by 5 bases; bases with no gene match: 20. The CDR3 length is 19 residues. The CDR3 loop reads CASSAGESSGLGREETQYF. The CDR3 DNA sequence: TGTGCCAGCAGTGCCGGGGAGTCTAGCGGGTTAGGAAGGGAAGAGACCCAGTACTTC.

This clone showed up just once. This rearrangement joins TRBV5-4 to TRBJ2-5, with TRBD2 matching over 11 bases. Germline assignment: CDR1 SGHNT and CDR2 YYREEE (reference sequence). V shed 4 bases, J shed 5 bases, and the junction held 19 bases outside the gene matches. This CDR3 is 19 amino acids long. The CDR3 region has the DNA TGTGCCAGCAGCGGTGGAGACACTAGCGGGAGTGGACGTTTGGAGACCCAGTACTTC. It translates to CASSGGDTSGSGRLETQYF.

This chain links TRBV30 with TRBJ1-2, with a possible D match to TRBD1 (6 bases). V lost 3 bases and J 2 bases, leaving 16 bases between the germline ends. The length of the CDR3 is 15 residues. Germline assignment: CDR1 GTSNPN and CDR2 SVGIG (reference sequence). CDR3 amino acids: CAWRQWGRLNYGYTF. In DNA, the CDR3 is TGTGCCTGGAGACAATGGGGGCGGTTAAACTATGGCTACACCTTC. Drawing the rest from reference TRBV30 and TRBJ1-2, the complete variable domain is SQTIHQWPATLVQPVGSPLSLECTVEGTSNPNLYWYRQAAGRGLQLLFYSVGIGQISSEVPQNLSASRPQDRQFILSSKKLLLSDSGFYLCAWRQWGRLNYGYTFGSGTRLTVV.

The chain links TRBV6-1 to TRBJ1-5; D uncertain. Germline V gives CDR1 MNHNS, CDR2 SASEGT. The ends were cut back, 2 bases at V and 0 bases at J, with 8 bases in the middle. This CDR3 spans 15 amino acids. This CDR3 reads CASSELTHSNQPQHF. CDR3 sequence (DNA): TGTGCCAGCAGTGAATTGACTCATAGCAATCAGCCCCAGCATTTT.

CDR3 DNA: TGTGCCAGCAGCTTCGACAGGGGGGGGAATCAGCCCCAGCATTTT. Its translation is CASSFDRGGNQPQHF. The chain couples TRBV11-2 to TRBJ1-5, with 9 nucleotides matching TRBD1. The CDR3 sequence is 15 residues long. The V gene end was trimmed by 3 bases and the J gene end by 4 bases; junction bases not matched to a gene: 4. Germline CDR1 and CDR2: SGHAT and FQNNGV.